Below are 32 T cell receptor beta chains sequenced from a single sample in a study of beta chain features in type 1 diabetes. Whole-study results and caveats: There was a moderate but significant shortening of TCRB CDR3s in all four CD4+ subsets of Type 1 diabetes patients.

The study reverse transcribed the entire isolated RNA, so it sequenced expressed TCRB transcripts. Sequenced by immunoSEQ multiplex PCR; TCRdb stores in-frame clones only, minus some. Seen here are hundreds of thousands of clones, 7% to 10% observed once, and the top ten hold more than 0.8%. Their specific antigens are unknown. Sequenced material: central memory CD4+ T cells from blood. The source of these receptors is a man aged 25-45 years with type 1 diabetes.

This chain links TRBV4-1 with TRBJ2-5; 7 bases agree with TRBD1. Trimming removed 4 bases from V and 1 base from J; junction bases left unmatched: 0. This CDR3 comprises 13 residues. The germline V gene encodes CDR1 MGHRA and CDR2 YSYEKL. The CDR3: CASSRDSQETQYF. The CDR3 bases are TGCGCCAGCAGCCGGGACAGCCAAGAGACCCAGTACTTC.

V is TRBV4-3 and J is TRBJ1-6; maybe TRBD1 (5 bases). V lost 1 base to trimming and J lost 7 bases, with 8 bases between them. Germline V CDR1 and CDR2: LGHNA, YSLEER. The CDR3 has 14 amino acids. The CDR3 region is CASSQVGGNSPLHF. CDR3 in DNA: TGCGCCAGCAGCCAAGTGGGGGGGAATTCACCCCTCCACTTT.

This chain links TRBV9 with TRBJ2-5; TRBD2 matches at 10 bases. V was clipped by 6 bases and J by 2 bases; unmatched bases: 7. The CDR3 length is 15 residues. CDR1 is SGDLS and CDR2 is YYNGEE in the germline V gene. The CDR3 DNA follows: TGTGCCAGCACCCGCGCAGCGGGGGGGCAAGAGACCCAGTACTTC. This translates into CASTRAAGGQETQYF.

This clone occurred a few times. J is TRBJ2-7 and V is TRBV27, with TRBD1 matching 10 bases. The CDR3 length is 14 residues. Germline V gene lookup returns CDR1 MNHEY and CDR2 SMNVEV (reference sequence). The J segment lost 3 bases and the V segment lost 6 bases, leaving 5 bases of the junction unmatched. The CDR3 sequence: CASSPDRGGYEQYF. CDR3 DNA sequence: TGTGCCAGCAGCCCGGACAGGGGGGGCTACGAGCAGTACTTC.

This clone was counted between two and nine times. The chain has TRBV6-4 and TRBJ2-1, with 8 bases matching TRBD2. The germline V gene has CDR1 MRHNA and CDR2 SNTAGT. This CDR3 is 12 amino acids long. V dropped 3 bases and J dropped 11; count of bases not matched to a gene: 3. For the CDR3, the DNA is TGTGCCAGCAGTGATAGCGGGGCTAAGCAGTTCTTC. Its translation is CASSDSGAKQFF.

The chain carries TRBV5-1 and TRBJ2-7; 9 bases are shared with TRBD1. From germline, CDR1 is SGHRS and CDR2 YFSETQ. The V gene end was trimmed by 4 bases and the J gene end by 5 bases; junction bases not matched to a gene: 10. CDR3 length: 15 residues. CDR3 residues: CASSLTGQGFDEQYF. CDR3 nucleotide sequence: TGCGCCAGCAGCCTGACGGGACAGGGCTTCGACGAGCAGTACTTC.

On this clone itself: This CDR3 is also generated by other DNA sequences in the sample. The chain is built from TRBV6-6 and TRBJ2-5, with D possibly being TRBD1 (5 bases). CDR1 is MNHNY, CDR2 SVGAGI, per germline (reference sequence). The CDR3 covers 13 residues. Trimming shortened V by 2 bases and J by 2 bases, and 6 bases separated the two germline ends. CDR3 bases: TGTGCCAGCAGTTACCAGGGACAAGAGACCCAGTACTTC. This sequence encodes CASSYQGQETQYF.

The chain recombines TRBV7-2 with TRBJ2-2; 10 bases are shared with TRBD2. Germline V gives CDR1 SGHTA, CDR2 FQGNSA. The V gene end was trimmed by 5 bases and the J gene end by 0 bases; junction bases not matched to a gene: 9. The length of the CDR3 is 18 residues. The CDR3 bases are TGTGCCAGCAGCCCAAGACCCCTAGCGGGGGCGAACACCGGGGAGCTGTTTTTT. It codes for CASSPRPLAGANTGELFF.

This clone was found a few times. The J gene is TRBJ2-3, the V gene TRBV5-1; TRBD2 matches 8 bases. This CDR3 has 17 residues. Looked up from germline, CDR1 is SGHRS and CDR2 is YFSETQ. Trimming took 7 bases from V and 3 from J; bases not matched to a gene: 16. The CDR3 DNA follows: TGCGCCAGCGCCCGGGGAGCGGGCGGGGGGCCTACAGATACGCAGTATTTT. Protein sequence: CASARGAGGGPTDTQYF. Supplemented by reference TRBV5-1 and TRBJ2-3, the full variable domain reads KAGVTQTPRYLIKTRGQQVTLSCSPISGHRSVSWYQQTPGQGLQFLFEYFSETQRNKGNFPGRFSGRQFSNSRSEMNVSTLELGDSALYLCASARGAGGGPTDTQYFGPGTRLTVL.

The chain links TRBV5-1 to TRBJ1-5; D is perhaps TRBD1 (5 bases). The CDR3 extends over 12 amino acids. Germline assignment: CDR1 SGHRS and CDR2 YFSETQ. Trimming pared 0 bases from V and 13 bases from J, leaving 11 bases between. The CDR3 region has the DNA TGCGCCAGCAGCTTGGAAGGGGAAGGGCAGCATTTT. Residues: CASSLEGEGQHF. The whole variable domain, remainder taken from reference TRBV5-1 and TRBJ1-5, is KAGVTQTPRYLIKTRGQQVTLSCSPISGHRSVSWYQQTPGQGLQFLFEYFSETQRNKGNFPGRFSGRQFSNSRSEMNVSTLELGDSALYLCASSLEGEGQHFGDGTRLSIL.

V is TRBV7-2 and J is TRBJ2-1; 13 bases are shared with TRBD2. CDR1 SGHTA and CDR2 FQGNSA come from the germline V gene. The CDR3 runs to 16 residues. Trimming took 1 base from V and 6 from J; bases not matched to a gene: 3. In DNA form, the CDR3 reads TGTGCCAGCAGCTTAGTTGGGACTAGCGGGGTCAATGAGCAGTTCTTC. It translates to CASSLVGTSGVNEQFF.

This clone has just a few counts. In the same sample, other DNA sequences code for this CDR3. The chain joins TRBV11-2 to TRBJ2-5, with D hard to call. The length of the CDR3 is 12 residues. Germline CDR1 is SGHAT and CDR2 is FQNNGV. V was cut by 4 bases and J by 2 bases, with 5 bases left in between. In DNA form, the CDR3 reads TGTGCCAGCAGCTCCAGTCAAGAGACCCAGTACTTC. Protein: CASSSSQETQYF.

J is TRBJ1-4 and V is TRBV9; possibly TRBD1 for D (5 bases). The CDR3 runs to 15 residues. V lost 3 bases, J lost 7 bases, and 16 bases lay in between. Germline V lookup: CDR1 SGDLS, CDR2 YYNGEE. The CDR3 spells CASSGNTRRGEKLFF. DNA of the CDR3: TGTGCCAGCAGCGGAAACACTCGAAGGGGTGAAAAACTGTTTTTT.

The table lists this clone with a few counts. The chain employs TRBV7-8 and TRBJ1-4, with TRBD1 as a possible D gene (5 bases). Trimming took off 4 bases at V and 3 bases at J, with 6 bases between the two ends. Per the germline V gene, CDR1 is SGHVS and CDR2 is FQNEAQ. CDR3 length equals 13 residues. This CDR3 reads CASSWGANEKLFF. The DNA for the CDR3 is TGTGCCAGCAGCTGGGGGGCTAATGAAAAACTGTTTTTT.

Concerning this clone itself: Other DNA sequences in the same sample also yield this CDR3. This chain links TRBV5-1 with TRBJ2-3; no reliable D call. V was trimmed by 3 bases and J by 1 base, leaving 3 bases between them. The germline V gene encodes CDR1 SGHRS and CDR2 YFSETQ. The CDR3 has 12 amino acids. The CDR3, as DNA: TGCGCCAGCAGCTCTGGCACAGATACGCAGTATTTT. Encoded protein: CASSSGTDTQYF.

Concerning this clone: This sample also contains other DNA sequences that code for the same CDR3. The chain couples TRBV6-6 to TRBJ2-7; 9 bases are a match to TRBD1. The trim removed 5 bases at V and 3 bases at J, leaving 8 bases unmatched. The CDR3 is 15 residues long. Germline V gives CDR1 MNHNY, CDR2 SVGAGI (reference sequence). CDR3 bases: TGTGCCAGCAGTGACCCGGGACAGGGACACTACGAGCAGTACTTC. Its translation: CASSDPGQGHYEQYF.

The chain is built from TRBV4-1 and TRBJ2-3; D perhaps matches TRBD2 (5 bases). The CDR3 is made up of 14 amino acids. V lost 1 base and J 6 bases, leaving 11 bases between the germline ends. CDR1 is MGHRA, CDR2 YSYEKL, per germline. The CDR3: CASSQGEGLDTQYF. For the CDR3, the DNA is TGCGCCAGCAGCCAAGGTGAGGGTTTGGATACGCAGTATTTT.

This chain links TRBV28 with TRBJ1-1; D gene uncertain. V gave up 6 bases and J gave up 0 bases, with 8 bases separating them. The CDR3 totals 13 residues. Germline CDR1 is MDHEN and CDR2 is SYDVKM. The DNA of the CDR3 is TGTGCCAGCAGACCTAATATGAACACTGAAGCTTTCTTT. The encoded protein is CASRPNMNTEAFF.

This clone was seen more than once but under ten times. Other DNA sequences in this specimen translate into the identical CDR3. The chain joins TRBV6-5 to TRBJ1-1; the D is unclear. Germline loops: CDR1 MNHEY, CDR2 SVGAGI. V lost 6 bases, J lost 0 bases, and 8 bases lay in between. The length of the CDR3 is 13 residues. CDR3 sequence: CASRLGMNTEAFF. The CDR3 DNA reads TGTGCCAGCAGGCTCGGTATGAACACTGAAGCTTTCTTT.

The chain combines TRBV29-1 with TRBJ2-5; D might be TRBD2 (6 bases). There are 13 residues in the CDR3. Trimming stripped 6 bases from V and 5 bases from J, with 16 bases between. Germline V gives CDR1 SQVTM, CDR2 ANQGSEA. The CDR3: CSVPDGGVETQYF. The DNA for the CDR3 is TGCAGCGTGCCCGACGGGGGTGTGGAGACCCAGTACTTC. The complete variable domain, with remaining parts taken from reference TRBV29-1 and TRBJ2-5, reads SAVISQKPSRDICQRGTSLTIQCQVDSQVTMMFWYRQQPGQSLTLIATANQGSEATYESGFVIDKFPISRPNLTFSTLTVSNMSPEDSSIYLCSVPDGGVETQYFGPGTRLLVL.

This clone was recorded a few times. This chain links TRBV11-2 with TRBJ2-5; possible D gene TRBD1, 5 bases. Germline CDR1 SGHAT, CDR2 FQNNGV. The V end was cut by 0 bases, the J end by 2 bases, with 13 bases between. The CDR3 covers 16 residues. The CDR3 DNA follows: TGTGCCAGCAGCTTAGATCGAGGACACCCACAAGAGACCCAGTACTTC. This codes for CASSLDRGHPQETQYF.

This rearrangement joins TRBV18 to TRBJ2-2; the D call may be TRBD1 or TRBD2 (5 bases each). Trimming took off 6 bases at V and 0 bases at J, with 8 bases between the two ends. CDR3 length equals 14 residues. Germline loops: CDR1 KGHSH, CDR2 LQKENI. The CDR3 nucleotides read TGTGCCAGCTCGCTGGGACCGAACACCGGGGAGCTGTTTTTT. It specifies CASSLGPNTGELFF. The full variable domain, rest sourced from reference TRBV18 and TRBJ2-2, is NAGVMQNPRHLVRRRGQEARLRCSPMKGHSHVYWYRQLPEEGLKFMVYLQKENIIDESGMPKERFSAEFPKEGPSILRIQQVVRGDSAAYFCASSLGPNTGELFFGEGSRLTVL.

J is TRBJ2-2 and V is TRBV11-3; D gene unclear. The CDR3 has 12 amino acids. Germline-derived CDR1 and CDR2 are SGHNT and YENEEA. The V and J ends lost 5 bases and 7 bases respectively, with 8 bases between them. CDR3 DNA sequence: TGTGCCAGCAGCCCGCGGATCGGGGAGCTGTTTTTT. Protein sequence: CASSPRIGELFF.

This clone was seen a handful of times. The chain joins TRBV5-1 to TRBJ2-5, with 9 bases matching TRBD2. Germline V gives CDR1 SGHRS, CDR2 YFSETQ. The CDR3 length is 15 residues. V lost 4 bases and J lost 3; bases outside the gene matches: 7. CDR3 in amino acids: CASSPGLAEKETQYF. The CDR3 nucleotides read TGCGCCAGCAGCCCGGGACTAGCAGAAAAAGAGACCCAGTACTTC.

This clone was seen a handful of times. The chain couples TRBV9 to TRBJ1-1; TRBD1 might be the D (6 bases). Germline V gene sequence: CDR1 SGDLS, CDR2 YYNGEE. This CDR3 comprises 13 residues. V gave up 1 base and J gave up 3 bases, with 7 bases separating them. CDR3 protein: CASSVRGDTEAFF. In nucleotides, the CDR3 is TGTGCCAGCAGCGTAAGGGGGGACACTGAAGCTTTCTTT.

This clone was seen a handful of times. This sequence joins TRBV7-2 and TRBJ1-2, with 8 nucleotides matching TRBD1. Unmatched junction bases numbered 5, after V lost 8 bases and J lost 0 bases. CDR1 is SGHTA and CDR2 is FQGNSA in the germline V gene. This CDR3 is built from 14 residues. DNA for the CDR3: TGTGCCAGCGCCGGGACAGGAGCTAACTATGGCTACACCTTC. Translating gives CASAGTGANYGYTF.

This clone has a handful of counts. The chain combines TRBV25-1 with TRBJ2-6; D is uncertain. The CDR3 is made up of 18 amino acids. Trimming removed 6 bases from V and 2 bases from J, with 20 bases in between. CDR1 and CDR2 (germline): MGHDK, SYGVNS. DNA of the CDR3: TGTGCCAGCAGCAGCGCCGGGCAGTTTACTACTGGGGCCAACGTCCTGACTTTC. Its translation is CASSSAGQFTTGANVLTF. The complete variable domain, with remaining parts taken from reference TRBV25-1 and TRBJ2-6, reads EADIYQTPRYLVIGTGKKITLECSQTMGHDKMYWYQQDPGMELHLIHYSYGVNSTEKGDLSSESTVSRIRTEHFPLTLESARPSHTSQYLCASSSAGQFTTGANVLTFGAGSRLTVL.

V is TRBV7-2 and J is TRBJ1-5; D gene unclear. Germline V gene sequence: CDR1 SGHTA, CDR2 FQGNSA. Trimming left V 3 bases short and J 3 bases short, with 6 bases between. This CDR3 contains 13 residues. This CDR3 reads CASSLFPNQPQHF. The CDR3 DNA follows: TGTGCCAGCAGCTTGTTCCCCAATCAGCCCCAGCATTTT.

This clone was recorded a few times. The rearrangement joins TRBV7-2 to TRBJ1-2; no clear D. The CDR3 consists of 15 residues. V gave up 1 base and J gave up 5 bases, with 14 bases separating them. The germline V gene encodes CDR1 SGHTA and CDR2 FQGNSA. This CDR3 reads CASSLGSVVWYGYTF. DNA of the CDR3: TGTGCCAGCAGCTTAGGGTCGGTGGTTTGGTATGGCTACACCTTC.

This clone was found a few times. The rearrangement links TRBV6-6 to TRBJ1-2; unclear D gene. This CDR3 has 13 residues. Germline CDR1 is MNHNY and CDR2 is SVGAGI (reference sequence). V shed 5 bases and J shed 5 bases, with 12 bases lying between them. The CDR3: CASSTRVFYGYTF. The CDR3 DNA sequence: TGTGCCAGCAGTACACGAGTTTTTTATGGCTACACCTTC.

Regarding this clone: Other DNA sequences in the same sample also yield this CDR3. The V call is TRBV7-2, the J call TRBJ2-5; D is uncertain. Germline V gene data show CDR1 as SGHTA and CDR2 as FQGNSA. Trimming removed 2 bases at V and 1 base at J, with 5 bases between. The CDR3 length is 13 residues. CDR3 nucleotide sequence: TGTGCCAGCAGCTTAATGGGCCAAGAGACCCAGTACTTC. Its translation is CASSLMGQETQYF.

This clone was seen a few times. V gene TRBV4-3 combines with J gene TRBJ2-7, with D perhaps being TRBD1 or TRBD2 (5 bases each). The germline V and J ends were trimmed by 3 bases and 0 bases, with 12 bases remaining between them. The CDR3 totals 15 residues. Germline V gene data show CDR1 as LGHNA and CDR2 as YSLEER. This CDR3 is CASSHRGGSSYEQYF. CDR3 nucleotides: TGCGCCAGCAGCCACCGGGGCGGTAGCTCCTACGAGCAGTACTTC.